The T cell receptor (beta chain) described here comes from a study of T cells in Graves' hyperthyroidism and ophthalmopathy. This clonotype was counted at least ten times. The source material, RNA transcripts, was used to amplify TCR beta CDR3 regions. HTBI primers were employed in a first-round RT-PCR of the TCR CDR3. Via MiXCR, TCRdb re-called the multiplex PCR reads, giving one row per CDR3 protein. The sample shows hundreds of thousands of distinct CDR3 sequences, roughly 17% of them seen only once. CDR1 and CDR2 (germline): SGHVS, FQNEAQ. Trimming stripped 0 bases from V and 5 bases from J, with 11 bases between. The CDR3 covers 14 residues.

This receptor was identified in a woman younger than 45 with Graves' hyperthyroidism. The rearrangement joins TRBV7-8 to TRBJ2-7, with D uncertain. The sample was blood. The CDR3 DNA reads as TGTGCCAGCAGCTTAGCGGTGATATCCAACGAGCAGTACTTC. Translated: CASSLAVISNEQYF.